The clone carrying this T cell receptor (beta chain) showed up just once. What it binds is not known. Donors consisted of healthy bone marrow donors. This PCR relied on a set of 60 Vbeta primers and 13 Jbeta primers. TCRdb's table, derived via immunoSEQ multiplex PCR, lists solely in-frame clones and lacks some. The sample consists of about 120,000 clones, roughly 70% of them appearing once. The ends were cut back, 0 bases at V and 3 bases at J, with 4 bases in the middle. CDR1 SGHAT and CDR2 FQNNGV come from the germline V gene. There are 13 residues in the CDR3. The entry originates in a study of cytomegalovirus exposure and HLA in healthy donors. Findings and caveats of the study: Beyond CMV serostatus, there was no information to go on about immune exposure. The later analysis indicated that the majority of CMV-associated TCR beta chains appeared HLA-restricted. Reportedly, cytomegalovirus status was diagnosed with high sensitivity and specificity.

The sequenced material came from PBMCs. The clonotype comes from a woman between 40 and 50 years old in good health and CMV-seronegative. The rearrangement joins TRBV11-2 to TRBJ2-3; D remains unclear. In DNA form, the CDR3 reads TGTGCCAGCAGCTTAGATCTGACAGATACGCAGTATTTT. The encoded protein is CASSLDLTDTQYF.